This TCR beta chain comes out of a study of T cells in women clearing cervical HPV infection. Repertoires were generated with immunoSEQ multiplex PCR, while TCRdb's copy carries only in-frame clones and drops some. The repertoire shows around 21,000 clones; the top ten hold approximately 6%. This clone is classed as medium-sized by frequency. The sequenced sample consisted of blood buffy coat. The clonotype was recovered from a woman between 18 and 70 years old with a cervical HPV16 infection that either progressed to CIN3+ or cleared (not recorded which).

This CDR3 is CASSPGTSGFQETQYF. The sequenced CDR3 bases are TGTGCCAGCTCACCCGGGACTAGCGGGTTTCAAGAGACC. The V and J genes are TRBV18 and TRBJ2-5; 12 nucleotides line up with TRBD2. The DNA ends 3 residues before the CDR3 does, and the rest of the CDR3 is filled in from the germline J gene. Unmatched junction bases numbered 4, after V lost 3 bases and J lost 2 bases. Germline CDR1 KGHSH, CDR2 LQKENI. The CDR3 totals 16 residues.